The source of this T cell receptor (beta chain) is a study of T cell responses to AZD1222 COVID-19 vaccine. Study results and caveats: Spike-wide coverage was observed for vaccine-associated CD4 TCRs, with dominant responses at 160-218 and 743-854. The study identified only a handful of AZD1222 recipients as seropositive at baseline.

As regards this clone: Its target is unknown.

Libraries were prepared by immunoSEQ multiplex PCR; TCRdb keeps only in-frame clonotypes and omits some of them. The data contain about 120,000 clones, around 92% of them singletons. The V and J ends lost 0 bases and 0 bases respectively, with 14 bases between them. Germline V CDR1 and CDR2: GTSNPN, SVGIG (reference sequence). CDR3 length equals 16 residues. The source was peripheral blood, collected on day 0 of AZD1222 vaccination. The sequence derives from an adult in good health. The genes are TRBV30 and TRBJ1-1; D is ambiguous. The chain's CDR3 is CAWSVRSGLMNTEAFF. DNA for the CDR3: TGTGCCTGGAGTGTGAGAAGTGGCCTCATGAACACTGAAGCTTTCTTT.